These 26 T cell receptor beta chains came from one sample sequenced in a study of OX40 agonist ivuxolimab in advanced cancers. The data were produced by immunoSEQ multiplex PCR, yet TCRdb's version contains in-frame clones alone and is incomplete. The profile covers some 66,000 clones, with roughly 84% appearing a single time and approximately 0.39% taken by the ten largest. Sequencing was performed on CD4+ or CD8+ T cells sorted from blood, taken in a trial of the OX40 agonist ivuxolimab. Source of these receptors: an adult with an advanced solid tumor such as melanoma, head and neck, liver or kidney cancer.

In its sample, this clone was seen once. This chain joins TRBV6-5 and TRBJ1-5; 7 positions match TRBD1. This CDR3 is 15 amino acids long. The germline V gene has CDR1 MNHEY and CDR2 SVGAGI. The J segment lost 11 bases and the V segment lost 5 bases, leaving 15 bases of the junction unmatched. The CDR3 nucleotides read TGTGCCAGCAGTGGGGAGGGGGCCCGCCTTACAGCCCAGCATTTT. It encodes CASSGEGARLTAQHF.

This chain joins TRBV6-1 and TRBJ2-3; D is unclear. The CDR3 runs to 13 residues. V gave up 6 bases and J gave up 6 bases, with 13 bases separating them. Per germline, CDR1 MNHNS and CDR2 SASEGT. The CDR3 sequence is CASSGSQWDTQYF. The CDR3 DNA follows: TGTGCCAGCAGCGGTAGCCAGTGGGATACGCAGTATTTT.

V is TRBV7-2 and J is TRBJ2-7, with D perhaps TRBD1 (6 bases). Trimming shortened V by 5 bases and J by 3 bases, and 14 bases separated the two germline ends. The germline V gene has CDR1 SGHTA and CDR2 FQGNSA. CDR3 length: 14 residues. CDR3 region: CASSQQGRDYEQYF. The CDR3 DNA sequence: TGTGCCAGCAGCCAACAGGGACGAGACTACGAGCAGTACTTC.

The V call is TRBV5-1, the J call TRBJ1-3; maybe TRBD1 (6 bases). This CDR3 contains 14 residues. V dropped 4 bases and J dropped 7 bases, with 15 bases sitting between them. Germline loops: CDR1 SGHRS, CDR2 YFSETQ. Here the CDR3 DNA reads TGCGCCAGCAGCCAAGGAACGCAGGGGAACACCATATATTTT. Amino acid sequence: CASSQGTQGNTIYF.

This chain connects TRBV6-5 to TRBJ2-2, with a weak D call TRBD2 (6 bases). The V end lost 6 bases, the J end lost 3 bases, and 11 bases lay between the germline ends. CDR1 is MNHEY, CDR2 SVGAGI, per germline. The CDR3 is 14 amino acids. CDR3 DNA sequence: TGTGCCAGCAGACGGGACTTTCACACCGGGGAGCTGTTTTTT. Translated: CASRRDFHTGELFF.

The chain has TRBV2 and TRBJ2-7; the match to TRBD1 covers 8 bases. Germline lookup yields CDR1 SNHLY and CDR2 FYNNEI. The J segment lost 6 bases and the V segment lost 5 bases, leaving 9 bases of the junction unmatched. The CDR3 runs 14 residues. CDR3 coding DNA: TGTGCCAGCAGTCCGGACAGGGCTATTTCCGAGCAGTACTTC. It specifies CASSPDRAISEQYF.

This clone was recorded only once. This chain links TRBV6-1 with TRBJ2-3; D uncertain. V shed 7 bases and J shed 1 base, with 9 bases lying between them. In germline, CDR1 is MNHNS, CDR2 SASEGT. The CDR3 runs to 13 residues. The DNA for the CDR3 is TGTGCCAGCACCGAACTGGGCACAGATACGCAGTATTTT. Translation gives CASTELGTDTQYF.

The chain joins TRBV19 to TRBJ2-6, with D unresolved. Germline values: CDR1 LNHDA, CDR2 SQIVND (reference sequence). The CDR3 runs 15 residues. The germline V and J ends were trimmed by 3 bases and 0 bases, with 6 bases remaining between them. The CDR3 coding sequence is TGTGCCAGTAGTATGTCCCTCTCTGGGGCCAACGTCCTGACTTTC. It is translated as CASSMSLSGANVLTF.

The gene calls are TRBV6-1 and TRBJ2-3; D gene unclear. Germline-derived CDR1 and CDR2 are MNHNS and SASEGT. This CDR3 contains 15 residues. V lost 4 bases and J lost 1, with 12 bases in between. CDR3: CASSVGPGGTDTQYF. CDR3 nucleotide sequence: TGTGCCAGCAGTGTCGGTCCGGGCGGCACAGATACGCAGTATTTT.

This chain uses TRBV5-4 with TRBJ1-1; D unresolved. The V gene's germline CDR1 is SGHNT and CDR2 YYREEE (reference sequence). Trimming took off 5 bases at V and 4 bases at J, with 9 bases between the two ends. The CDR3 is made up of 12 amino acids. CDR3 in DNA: TGTGCCAGCAGACGAGGGCCCACTGAAGCTTTCTTT. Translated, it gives CASRRGPTEAFF.

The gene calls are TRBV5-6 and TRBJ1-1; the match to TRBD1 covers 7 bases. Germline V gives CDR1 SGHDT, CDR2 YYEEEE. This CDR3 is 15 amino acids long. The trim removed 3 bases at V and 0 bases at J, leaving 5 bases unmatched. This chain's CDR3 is CASSYWTGMNTEAFF. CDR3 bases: TGTGCCAGCAGCTACTGGACAGGCATGAACACTGAAGCTTTCTTT.

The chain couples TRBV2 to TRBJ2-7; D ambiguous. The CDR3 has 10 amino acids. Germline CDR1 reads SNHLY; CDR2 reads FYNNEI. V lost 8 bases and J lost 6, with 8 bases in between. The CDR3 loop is CASALLEQYF. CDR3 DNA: TGTGCCAGCGCCCTTCTCGAGCAGTACTTC.

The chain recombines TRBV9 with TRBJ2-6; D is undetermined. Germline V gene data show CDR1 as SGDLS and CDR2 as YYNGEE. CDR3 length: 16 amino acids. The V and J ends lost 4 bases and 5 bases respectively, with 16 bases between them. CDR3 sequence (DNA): TGTGCCAGCAGCCCTCCCCAGGTGGGTAGGGCCAACGTCCTGACTTTC. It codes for CASSPPQVGRANVLTF. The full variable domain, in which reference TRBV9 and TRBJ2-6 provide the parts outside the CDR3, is DSGVTQTPKHLITATGQRVTLRCSPRSGDLSVYWYQQSLDQGLQFLIQYYNGEERAKGNILERFSAQQFPDLHSELNLSSLELGDSALYFCASSPPQVGRANVLTFGAGSRLTVL.

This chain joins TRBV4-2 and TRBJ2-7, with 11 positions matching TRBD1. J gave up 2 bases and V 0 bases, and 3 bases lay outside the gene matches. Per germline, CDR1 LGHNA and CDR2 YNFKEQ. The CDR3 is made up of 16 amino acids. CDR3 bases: TGTGCCAGCAGCCAAGACCCGGGACAGGGGGCCTACGAGCAGTACTTC. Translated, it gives CASSQDPGQGAYEQYF.

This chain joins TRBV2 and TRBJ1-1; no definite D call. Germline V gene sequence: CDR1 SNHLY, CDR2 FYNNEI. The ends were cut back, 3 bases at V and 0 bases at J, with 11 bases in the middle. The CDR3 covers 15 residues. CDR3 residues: CASSDAGNLNTEAFF. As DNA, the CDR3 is TGTGCCAGCAGTGATGCGGGGAATTTGAACACTGAAGCTTTCTTT.

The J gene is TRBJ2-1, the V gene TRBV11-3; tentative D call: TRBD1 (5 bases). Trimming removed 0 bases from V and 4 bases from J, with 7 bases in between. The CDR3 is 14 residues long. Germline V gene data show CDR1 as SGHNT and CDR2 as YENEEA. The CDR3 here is CASSLEGAYNEQFF. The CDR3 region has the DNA TGTGCCAGCAGCTTAGAAGGGGCGTACAATGAGCAGTTCTTC.

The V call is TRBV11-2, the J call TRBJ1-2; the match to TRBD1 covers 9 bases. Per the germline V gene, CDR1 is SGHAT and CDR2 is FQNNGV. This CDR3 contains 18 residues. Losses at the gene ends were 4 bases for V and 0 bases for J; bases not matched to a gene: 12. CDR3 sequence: CASSSATGGSLTNYGYTF. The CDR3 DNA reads TGTGCCAGCAGCTCAGCAACAGGGGGCAGTTTGACTAACTATGGCTACACCTTC.

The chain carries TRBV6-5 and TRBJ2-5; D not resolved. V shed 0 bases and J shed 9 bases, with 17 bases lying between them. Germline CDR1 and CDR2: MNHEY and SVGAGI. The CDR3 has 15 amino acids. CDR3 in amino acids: CASSYSRIDERSQYF. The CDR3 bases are TGTGCCAGCAGTTACTCGAGAATCGACGAACGGTCCCAGTACTTC.

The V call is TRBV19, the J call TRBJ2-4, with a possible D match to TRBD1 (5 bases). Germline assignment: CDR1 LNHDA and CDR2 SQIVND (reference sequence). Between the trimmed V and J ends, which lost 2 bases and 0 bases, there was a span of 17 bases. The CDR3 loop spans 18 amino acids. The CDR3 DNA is TGTGCCAGTAGTATATCCCCTGGGGCCAAACAAGCCAAAAACATTCAGTACTTC. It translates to CASSISPGAKQAKNIQYF.

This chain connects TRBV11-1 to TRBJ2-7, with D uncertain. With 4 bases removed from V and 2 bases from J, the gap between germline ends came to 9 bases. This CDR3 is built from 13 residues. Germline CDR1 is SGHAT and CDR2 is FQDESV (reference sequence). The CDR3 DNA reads TGTGCCAGCAGCTCACCCCCTACCTACGAGCAGTACTTC. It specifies CASSSPPTYEQYF. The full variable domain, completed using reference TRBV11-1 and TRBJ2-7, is EAEVAQSPRYKITEKSQAVAFWCDPISGHATLYWYRQILGQGPELLVQFQDESVVDDSQLPKDRFSAERLKGVDSTLKIQPAELGDSAMYLCASSSPPTYEQYFGPGTRLTVT.

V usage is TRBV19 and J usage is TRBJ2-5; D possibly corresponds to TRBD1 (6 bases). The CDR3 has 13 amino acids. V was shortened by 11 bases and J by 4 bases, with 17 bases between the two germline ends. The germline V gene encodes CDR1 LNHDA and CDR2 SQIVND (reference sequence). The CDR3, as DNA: TGTGCCTCCTCGGGTAGGGGGAGAGAGACCCAGTACTTC. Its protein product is CASSGRGRETQYF.

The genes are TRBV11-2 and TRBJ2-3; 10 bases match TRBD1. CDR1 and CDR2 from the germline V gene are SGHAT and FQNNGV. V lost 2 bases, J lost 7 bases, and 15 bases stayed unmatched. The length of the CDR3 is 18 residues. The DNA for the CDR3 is TGTGCCAGCAGCTTACCTCAACCGGGACAGGGGAGATTGCATACGCAGTATTTT. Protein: CASSLPQPGQGRLHTQYF.

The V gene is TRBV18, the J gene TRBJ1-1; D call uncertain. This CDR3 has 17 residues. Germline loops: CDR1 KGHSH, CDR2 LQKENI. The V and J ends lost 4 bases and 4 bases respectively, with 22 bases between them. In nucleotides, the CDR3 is TGTGCCAGCTCACGGGCTTTCCCTCGCCGAGCCGCCACTGAAGCTTTCTTT. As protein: CASSRAFPRRAATEAFF.

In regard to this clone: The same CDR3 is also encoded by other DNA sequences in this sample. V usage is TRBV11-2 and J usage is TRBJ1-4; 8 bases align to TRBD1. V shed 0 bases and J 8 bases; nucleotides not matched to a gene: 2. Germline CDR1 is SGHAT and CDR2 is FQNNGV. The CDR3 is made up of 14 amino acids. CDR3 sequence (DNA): TGTGCCAGCAGCTTAGACAGGGGGCGCGAAAAACTGTTTTTT. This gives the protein CASSLDRGREKLFF.

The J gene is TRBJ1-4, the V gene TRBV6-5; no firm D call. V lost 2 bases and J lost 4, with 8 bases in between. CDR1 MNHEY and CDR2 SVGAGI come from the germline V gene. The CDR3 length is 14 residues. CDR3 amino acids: CASSYGGINEKLFF. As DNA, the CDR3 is TGTGCCAGCAGTTACGGCGGGATTAATGAAAAACTGTTTTTT.

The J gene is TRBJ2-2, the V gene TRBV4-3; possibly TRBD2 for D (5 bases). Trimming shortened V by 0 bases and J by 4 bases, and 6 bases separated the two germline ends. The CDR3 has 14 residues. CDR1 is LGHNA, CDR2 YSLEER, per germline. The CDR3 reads CASSQEGSTGELFF. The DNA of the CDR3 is TGCGCCAGCAGCCAAGAAGGGAGCACCGGGGAGCTGTTTTTT.